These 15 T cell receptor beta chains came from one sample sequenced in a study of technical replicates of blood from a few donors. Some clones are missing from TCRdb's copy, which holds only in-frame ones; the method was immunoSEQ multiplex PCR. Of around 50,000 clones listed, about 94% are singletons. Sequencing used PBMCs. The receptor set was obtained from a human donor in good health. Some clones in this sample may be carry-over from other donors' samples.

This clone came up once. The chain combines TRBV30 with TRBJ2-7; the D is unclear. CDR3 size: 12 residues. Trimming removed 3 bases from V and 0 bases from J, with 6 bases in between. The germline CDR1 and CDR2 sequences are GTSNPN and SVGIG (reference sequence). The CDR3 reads CAWRRASYEQYF. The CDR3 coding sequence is TGTGCCTGGAGGAGAGCCTCCTACGAGCAGTACTTC. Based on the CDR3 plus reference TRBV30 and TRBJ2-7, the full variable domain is SQTIHQWPATLVQPVGSPLSLECTVEGTSNPNLYWYRQAAGRGLQLLFYSVGIGQISSEVPQNLSASRPQDRQFILSSKKLLLSDSGFYLCAWRRASYEQYFGPGTRLTVT.

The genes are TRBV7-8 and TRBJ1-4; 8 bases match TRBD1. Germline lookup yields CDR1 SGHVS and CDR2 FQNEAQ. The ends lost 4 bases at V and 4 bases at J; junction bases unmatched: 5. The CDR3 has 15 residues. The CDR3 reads CASSSLQGVNEKLFF. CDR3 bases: TGTGCCAGCAGCTCCTTACAGGGGGTTAATGAAAAACTGTTTTTT.

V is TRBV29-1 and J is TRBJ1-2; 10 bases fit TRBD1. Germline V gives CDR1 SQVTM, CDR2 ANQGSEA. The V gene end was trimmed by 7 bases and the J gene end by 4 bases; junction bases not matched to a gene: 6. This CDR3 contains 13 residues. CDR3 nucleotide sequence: TGCAGCGCCAAGACAGGGGGCTTCTATGGCTACACCTTC. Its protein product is CSAKTGGFYGYTF.

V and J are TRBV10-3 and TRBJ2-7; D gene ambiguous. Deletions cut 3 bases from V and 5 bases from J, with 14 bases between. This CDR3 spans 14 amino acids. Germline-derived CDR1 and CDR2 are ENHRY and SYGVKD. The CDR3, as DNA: TGTGCCATCAGTGAAATTGACATGCGCGACGAGCAGTACTTC. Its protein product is CAISEIDMRDEQYF.

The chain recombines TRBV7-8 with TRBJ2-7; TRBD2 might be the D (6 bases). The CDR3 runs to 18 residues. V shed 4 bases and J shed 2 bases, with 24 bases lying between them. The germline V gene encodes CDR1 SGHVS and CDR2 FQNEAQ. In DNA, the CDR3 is TGTGCCAGCAGCTGGTCGGGACTTGAACGAAAACTCGCCTACGAGCAGTACTTC. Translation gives CASSWSGLERKLAYEQYF.

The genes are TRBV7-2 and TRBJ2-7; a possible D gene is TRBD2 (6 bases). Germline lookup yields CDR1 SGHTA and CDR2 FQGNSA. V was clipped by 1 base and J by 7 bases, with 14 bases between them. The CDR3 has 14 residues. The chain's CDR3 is CASSLESGVGEQYF. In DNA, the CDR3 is TGTGCCAGCAGCTTAGAATCGGGGGTGGGGGAGCAGTACTTC.

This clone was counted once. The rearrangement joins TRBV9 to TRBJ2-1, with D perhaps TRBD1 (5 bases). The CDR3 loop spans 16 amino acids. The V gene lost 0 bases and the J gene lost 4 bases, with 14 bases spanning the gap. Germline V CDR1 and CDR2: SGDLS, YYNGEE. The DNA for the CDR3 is TGTGCCAGCAGCGTAGCTTTGAACTACAGGTACAATGAGCAGTTCTTC. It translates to CASSVALNYRYNEQFF.

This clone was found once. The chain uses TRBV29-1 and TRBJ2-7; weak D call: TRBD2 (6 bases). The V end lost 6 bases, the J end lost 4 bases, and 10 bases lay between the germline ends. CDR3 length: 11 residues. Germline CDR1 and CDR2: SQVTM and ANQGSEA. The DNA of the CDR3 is TGCAGCGTCCCGGAGGGGTACGAGCAGTACTTC. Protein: CSVPEGYEQYF.

The CDR3 sequence: CASSQDRRGSQPQHF. For the CDR3, the DNA is TGTGCCAGCAGCCAAGATAGGAGGGGTAGTCAGCCCCAGCATTTT. This chain connects TRBV4-2 to TRBJ1-5; D perhaps matches TRBD1 (5 bases). V was trimmed by 0 bases and J by 6 bases, leaving 12 bases between them. The germline V gene encodes CDR1 LGHNA and CDR2 YNFKEQ. The CDR3 has 15 amino acids.

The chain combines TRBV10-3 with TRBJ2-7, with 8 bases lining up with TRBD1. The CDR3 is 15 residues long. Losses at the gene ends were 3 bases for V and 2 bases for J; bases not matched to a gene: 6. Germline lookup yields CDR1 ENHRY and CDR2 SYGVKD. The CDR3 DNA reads TGTGCCATCAGTGACGGACAGGGTCGGACCTACGAGCAGTACTTC. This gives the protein CAISDGQGRTYEQYF.

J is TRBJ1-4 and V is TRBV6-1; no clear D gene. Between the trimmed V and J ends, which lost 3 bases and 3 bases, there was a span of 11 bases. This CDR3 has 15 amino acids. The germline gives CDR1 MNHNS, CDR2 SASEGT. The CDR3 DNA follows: TGTGCCAGCAGTGACCTGAGGAAATCTAATGAAAAACTGTTTTTT. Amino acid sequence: CASSDLRKSNEKLFF.

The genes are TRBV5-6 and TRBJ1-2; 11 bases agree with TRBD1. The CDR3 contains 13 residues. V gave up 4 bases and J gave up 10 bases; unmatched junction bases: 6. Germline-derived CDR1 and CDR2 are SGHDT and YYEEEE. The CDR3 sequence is CASSRDRGSDYTF. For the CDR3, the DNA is TGTGCCAGCAGCCGGGACAGGGGGAGTGACTACACCTTC. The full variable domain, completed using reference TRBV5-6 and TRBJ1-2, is DAGVTQSPTHLIKTRGQQVTLRCSPKSGHDTVSWYQQALGQGPQFIFQYYEEEERQRGNFPDRFSGHQFPNYSSELNVNALLLGDSALYLCASSRDRGSDYTFGSGTRLTVV.

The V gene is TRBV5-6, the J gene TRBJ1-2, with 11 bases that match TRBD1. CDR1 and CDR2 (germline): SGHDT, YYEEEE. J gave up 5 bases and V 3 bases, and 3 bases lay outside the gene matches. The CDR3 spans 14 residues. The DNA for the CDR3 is TGTGCCAGCAGCTACGGACAGGGGGCTTATGGCTACACCTTC. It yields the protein CASSYGQGAYGYTF. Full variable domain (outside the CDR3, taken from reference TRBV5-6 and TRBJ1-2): DAGVTQSPTHLIKTRGQQVTLRCSPKSGHDTVSWYQQALGQGPQFIFQYYEEEERQRGNFPDRFSGHQFPNYSSELNVNALLLGDSALYLCASSYGQGAYGYTFGSGTRLTVV.

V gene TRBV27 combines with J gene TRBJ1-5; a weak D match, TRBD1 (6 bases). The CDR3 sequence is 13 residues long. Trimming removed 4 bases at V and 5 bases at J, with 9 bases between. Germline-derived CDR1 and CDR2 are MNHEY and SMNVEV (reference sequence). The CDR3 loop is CASSYQGHQPQHF. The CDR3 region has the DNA TGTGCCAGCAGTTACCAGGGGCATCAGCCCCAGCATTTT.

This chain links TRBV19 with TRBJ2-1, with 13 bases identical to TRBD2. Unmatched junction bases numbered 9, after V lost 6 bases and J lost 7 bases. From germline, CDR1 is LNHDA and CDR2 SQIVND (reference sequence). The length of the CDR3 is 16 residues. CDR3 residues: CASRKPGLAGRNEQFF. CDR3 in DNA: TGTGCCAGTAGAAAACCGGGACTAGCGGGAAGGAATGAGCAGTTCTTC.